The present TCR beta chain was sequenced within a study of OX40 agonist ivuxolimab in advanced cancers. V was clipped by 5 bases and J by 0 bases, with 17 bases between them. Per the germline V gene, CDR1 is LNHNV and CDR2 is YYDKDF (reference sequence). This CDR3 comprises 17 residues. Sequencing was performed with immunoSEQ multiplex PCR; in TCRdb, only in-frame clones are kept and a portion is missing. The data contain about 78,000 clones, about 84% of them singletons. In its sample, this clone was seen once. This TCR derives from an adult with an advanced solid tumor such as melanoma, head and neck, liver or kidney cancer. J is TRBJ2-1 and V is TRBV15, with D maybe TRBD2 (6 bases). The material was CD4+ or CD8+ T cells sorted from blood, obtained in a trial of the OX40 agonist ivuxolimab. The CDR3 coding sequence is TGTGCCACCAGCGGTGGGGGGATCCAGAGCTCCTACAATGAGCAGTTCTTC. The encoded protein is CATSGGGIQSSYNEQFF.